This paragraph reports one T cell receptor beta chain. Method: immunoSEQ multiplex PCR; TCRdb's copy keeps in-frame clones and lacks some. The profile shows tens of thousands of clones, 70% to 90% of them singletons. These data come from a study of control samples from healthy donors and cancer patients. V was pared by 3 bases and J by 3 bases, with 13 bases of the junction left unmatched. CDR3 length: 16 amino acids. The germline V gene encodes CDR1 GTSNPN and CDR2 SVGIG (reference sequence). The sequence came from a man in his fifties in good health. V usage is TRBV30 and J usage is TRBJ2-5; TRBD2 matches at 7 bases. Sequencing input: blood. The CDR3 nucleotides read TGTGCCTGGAGCGGGCCCCCTAGCGGACGGGAAGAGACCCAGTACTTC. Translating gives CAWSGPPSGREETQYF.